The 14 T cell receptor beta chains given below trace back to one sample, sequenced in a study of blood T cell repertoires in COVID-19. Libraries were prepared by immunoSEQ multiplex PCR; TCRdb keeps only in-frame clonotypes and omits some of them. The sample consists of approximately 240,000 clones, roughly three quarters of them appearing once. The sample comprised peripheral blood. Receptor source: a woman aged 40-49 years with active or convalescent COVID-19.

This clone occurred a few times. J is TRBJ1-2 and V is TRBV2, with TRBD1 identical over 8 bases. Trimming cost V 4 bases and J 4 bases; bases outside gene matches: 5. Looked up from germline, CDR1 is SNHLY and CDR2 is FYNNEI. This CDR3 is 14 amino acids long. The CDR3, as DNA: TGTGCCAGCAGTGTCCCCGGGACAGGCTATGGCTACACCTTC. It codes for CASSVPGTGYGYTF.

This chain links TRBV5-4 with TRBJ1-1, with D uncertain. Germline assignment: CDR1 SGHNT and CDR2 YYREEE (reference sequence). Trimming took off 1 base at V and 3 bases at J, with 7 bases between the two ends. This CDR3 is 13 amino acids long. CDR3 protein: CASSLRGDTEAFF. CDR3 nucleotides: TGTGCCAGCAGCTTGCGCGGGGACACTGAAGCTTTCTTT.

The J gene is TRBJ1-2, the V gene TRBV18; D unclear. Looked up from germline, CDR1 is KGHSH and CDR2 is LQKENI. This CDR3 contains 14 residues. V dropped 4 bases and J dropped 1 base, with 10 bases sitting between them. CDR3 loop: CASSHRDINYGYTF. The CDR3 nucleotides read TGTGCCAGCTCACACCGGGATATTAACTATGGCTACACCTTC.

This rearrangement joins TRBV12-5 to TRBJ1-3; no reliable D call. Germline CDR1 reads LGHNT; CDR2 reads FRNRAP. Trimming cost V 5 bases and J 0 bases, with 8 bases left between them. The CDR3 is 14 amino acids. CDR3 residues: CASGVQFSGNTIYF. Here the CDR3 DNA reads TGTGCTAGTGGTGTTCAATTCTCTGGAAACACCATATATTTT.

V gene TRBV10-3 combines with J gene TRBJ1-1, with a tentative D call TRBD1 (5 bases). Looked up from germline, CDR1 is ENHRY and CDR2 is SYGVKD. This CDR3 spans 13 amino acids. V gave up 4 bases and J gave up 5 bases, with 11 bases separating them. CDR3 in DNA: TGTGCCATCAGTGTAGGAGGGGTTACTGAAGCTTTCTTT. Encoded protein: CAISVGGVTEAFF.

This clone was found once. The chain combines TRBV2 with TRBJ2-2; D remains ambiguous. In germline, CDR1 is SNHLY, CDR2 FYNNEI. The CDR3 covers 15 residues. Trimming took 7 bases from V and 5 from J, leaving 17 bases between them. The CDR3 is CASKEPQAETGELFF. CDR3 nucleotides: TGTGCCAGCAAAGAACCCCAGGCCGAGACCGGGGAGCTGTTTTTT.

The CDR3 coding sequence is TGCGCCAGCAGCCACCAAGACAGGGGGGGCTTTCAAGAGACCCAGTACTTC. Encoded protein: CASSHQDRGGFQETQYF. The J gene is TRBJ2-5, the V gene TRBV5-1; 9 bases agree with TRBD1. The CDR3 is made up of 17 amino acids. After removal of 4 bases from V and 2 bases from J, the junction contained 12 bases not matched to a gene. Germline V gene lookup returns CDR1 SGHRS and CDR2 YFSETQ.

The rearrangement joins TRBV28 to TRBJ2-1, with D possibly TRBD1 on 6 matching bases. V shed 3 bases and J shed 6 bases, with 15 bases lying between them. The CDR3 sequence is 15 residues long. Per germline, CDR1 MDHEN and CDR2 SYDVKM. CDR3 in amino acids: CASSFSRGATNEQFF. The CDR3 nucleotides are TGTGCCAGCAGTTTTAGCAGGGGCGCTACCAATGAGCAGTTCTTC.

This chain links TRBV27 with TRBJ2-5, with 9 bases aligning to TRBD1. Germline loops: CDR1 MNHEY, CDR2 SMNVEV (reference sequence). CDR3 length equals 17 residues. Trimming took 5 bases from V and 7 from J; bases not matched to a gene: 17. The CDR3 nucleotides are TGTGCCAGCAGTGTACGACCGGGACAGGGACCTACGGGGACCCAGTACTTC. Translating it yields CASSVRPGQGPTGTQYF.

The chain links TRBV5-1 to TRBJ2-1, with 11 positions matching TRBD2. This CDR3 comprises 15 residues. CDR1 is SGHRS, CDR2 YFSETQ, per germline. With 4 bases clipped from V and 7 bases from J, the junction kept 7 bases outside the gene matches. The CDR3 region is CASSKIAGGHNEQFF. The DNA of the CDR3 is TGCGCCAGCAGCAAAATAGCGGGGGGGCATAATGAGCAGTTCTTC.

The CDR3 reads CASTAGQGTDEQFF. In DNA, the CDR3 is TGTGCCAGCACCGCGGGACAGGGTACAGATGAGCAGTTCTTC. This chain joins TRBV28 and TRBJ2-1; 9 bases fit TRBD1. J gave up 8 bases and V 7 bases, and 9 bases lay outside the gene matches. Germline V gene data show CDR1 as MDHEN and CDR2 as SYDVKM. This CDR3 region has 14 residues.

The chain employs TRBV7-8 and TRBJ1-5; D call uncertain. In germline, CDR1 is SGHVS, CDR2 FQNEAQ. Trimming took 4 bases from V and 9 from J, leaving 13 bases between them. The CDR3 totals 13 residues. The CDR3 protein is CASSSERAWPQHF. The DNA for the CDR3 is TGTGCCAGCAGCTCAGAGAGGGCTTGGCCCCAGCATTTT. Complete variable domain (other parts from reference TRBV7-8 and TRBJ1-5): GAGVSQSPRYKVAKRGQDVALRCDPISGHVSLFWYQQALGQGPEFLTYFQNEAQLDKSGLPSDRFFAERPEGSVSTLKIQRTQQEDSAVYLCASSSERAWPQHFGDGTRLSIL.

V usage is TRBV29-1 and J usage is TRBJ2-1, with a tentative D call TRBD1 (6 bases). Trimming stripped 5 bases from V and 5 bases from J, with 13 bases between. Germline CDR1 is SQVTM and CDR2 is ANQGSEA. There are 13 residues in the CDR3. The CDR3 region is CSVYHRTDNEQFF. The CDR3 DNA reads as TGCAGCGTTTACCATCGGACAGACAATGAGCAGTTCTTC.

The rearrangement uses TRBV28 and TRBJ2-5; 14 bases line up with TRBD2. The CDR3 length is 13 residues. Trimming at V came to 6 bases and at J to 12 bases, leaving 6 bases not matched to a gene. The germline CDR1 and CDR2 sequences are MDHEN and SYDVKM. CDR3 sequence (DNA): TGTGCCAGCAGGAAGACTAGCGGGGGGGCCAAGTACTTC. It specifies CASRKTSGGAKYF.